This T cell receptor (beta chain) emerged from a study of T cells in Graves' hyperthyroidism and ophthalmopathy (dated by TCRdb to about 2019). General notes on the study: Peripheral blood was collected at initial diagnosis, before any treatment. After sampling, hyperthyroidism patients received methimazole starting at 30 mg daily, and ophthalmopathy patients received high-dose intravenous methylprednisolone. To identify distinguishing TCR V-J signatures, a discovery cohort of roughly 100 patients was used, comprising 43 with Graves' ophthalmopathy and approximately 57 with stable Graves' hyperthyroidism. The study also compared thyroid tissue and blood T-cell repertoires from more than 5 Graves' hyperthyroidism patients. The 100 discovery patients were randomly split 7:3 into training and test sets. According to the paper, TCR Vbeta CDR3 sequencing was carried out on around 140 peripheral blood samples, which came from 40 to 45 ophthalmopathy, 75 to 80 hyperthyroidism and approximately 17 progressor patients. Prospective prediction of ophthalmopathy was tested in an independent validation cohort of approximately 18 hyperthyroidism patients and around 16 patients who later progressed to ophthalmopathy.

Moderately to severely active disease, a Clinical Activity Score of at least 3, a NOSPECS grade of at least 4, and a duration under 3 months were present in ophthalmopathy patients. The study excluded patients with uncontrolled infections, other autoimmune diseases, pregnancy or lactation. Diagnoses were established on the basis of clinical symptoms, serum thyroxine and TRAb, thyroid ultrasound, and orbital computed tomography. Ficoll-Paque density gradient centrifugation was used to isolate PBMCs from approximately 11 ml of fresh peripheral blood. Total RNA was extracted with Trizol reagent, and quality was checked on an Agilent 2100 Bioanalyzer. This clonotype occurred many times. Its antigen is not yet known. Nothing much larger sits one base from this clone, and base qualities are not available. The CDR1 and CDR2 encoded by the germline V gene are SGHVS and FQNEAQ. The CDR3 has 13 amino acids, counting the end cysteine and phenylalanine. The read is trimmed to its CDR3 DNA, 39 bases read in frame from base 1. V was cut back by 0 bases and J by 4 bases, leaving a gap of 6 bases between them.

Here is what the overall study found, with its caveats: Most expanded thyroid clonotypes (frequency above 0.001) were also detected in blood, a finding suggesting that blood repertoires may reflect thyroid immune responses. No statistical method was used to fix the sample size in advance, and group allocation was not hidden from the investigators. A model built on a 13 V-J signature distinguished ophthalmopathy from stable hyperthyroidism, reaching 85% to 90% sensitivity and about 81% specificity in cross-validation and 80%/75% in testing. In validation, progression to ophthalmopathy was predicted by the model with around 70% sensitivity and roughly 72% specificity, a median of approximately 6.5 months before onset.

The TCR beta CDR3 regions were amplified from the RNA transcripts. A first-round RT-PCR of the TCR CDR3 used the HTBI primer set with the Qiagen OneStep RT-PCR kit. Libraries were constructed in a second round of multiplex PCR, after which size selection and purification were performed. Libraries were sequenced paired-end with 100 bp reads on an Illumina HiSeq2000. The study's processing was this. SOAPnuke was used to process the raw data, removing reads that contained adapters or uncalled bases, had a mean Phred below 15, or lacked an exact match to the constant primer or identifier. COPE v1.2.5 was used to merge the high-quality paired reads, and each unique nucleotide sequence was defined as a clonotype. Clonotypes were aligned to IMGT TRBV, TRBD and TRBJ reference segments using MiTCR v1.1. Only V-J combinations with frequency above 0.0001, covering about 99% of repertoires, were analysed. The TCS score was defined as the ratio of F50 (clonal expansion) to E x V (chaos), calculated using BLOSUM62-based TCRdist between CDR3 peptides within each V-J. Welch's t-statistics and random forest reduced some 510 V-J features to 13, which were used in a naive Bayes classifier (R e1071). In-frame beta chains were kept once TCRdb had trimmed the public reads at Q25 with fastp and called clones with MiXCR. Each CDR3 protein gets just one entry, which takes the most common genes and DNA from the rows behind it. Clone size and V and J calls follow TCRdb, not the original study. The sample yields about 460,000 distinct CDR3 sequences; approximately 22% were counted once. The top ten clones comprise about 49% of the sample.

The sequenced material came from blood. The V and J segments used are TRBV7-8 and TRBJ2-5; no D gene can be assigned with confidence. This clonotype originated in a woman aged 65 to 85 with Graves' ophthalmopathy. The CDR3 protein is CASSLASRETQYF. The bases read TGTGCCAGCAGCTTAGCGTCCCGAGAGACCCAGTACTTC.